One and the same sample provided the 11 T cell receptor beta chains below, sequenced in a study of blood T cell repertoires in COVID-19. Clones were sequenced by immunoSEQ multiplex PCR, and TCRdb holds only the in-frame ones, with some missing. The sample shows hundreds of thousands of clones, roughly nine tenths of them seen only once. The sequenced material came from PBMCs or T cells enriched from blood (not recorded which). These receptor sequences come from a woman aged 25 to 39 who had recovered from COVID-19.

The V call is TRBV27, the J call TRBJ2-1; TRBD2 agrees at 9 bases. The J segment lost 7 bases and the V segment lost 2 bases, leaving 3 bases of the junction unmatched. The CDR3 consists of 14 residues. CDR1 and CDR2 (germline): MNHEY, SMNVEV (reference sequence). CDR3 DNA sequence: TGTGCCAGCAGTTTAGCGGGGGGGCCGAATGAGCAGTTCTTC. It specifies CASSLAGGPNEQFF.

The V call is TRBV7-9, the J call TRBJ2-7; D may be TRBD2 (5 bases). The V end was cut by 0 bases, the J end by 5 bases, with 11 bases between. Germline V gene lookup returns CDR1 SEHNR and CDR2 FQNEAQ (reference sequence). The length of the CDR3 is 14 residues. DNA of the CDR3: TGTGCCAGCAGCTTAGCTCGGGGTTTCCACGAGCAGTACTTC. Its translation: CASSLARGFHEQYF.

The chain joins TRBV12-5 to TRBJ2-2; 7 nucleotides align to TRBD2. V shed 2 bases, J shed 5 bases, and the junction held 5 bases outside the gene matches. The CDR3 totals 15 residues. Germline CDR1 reads LGHNT; CDR2 reads FRNRAP. The CDR3 loop is CASGLWEGWTGELFF. For the CDR3, the DNA is TGTGCTAGTGGTTTGTGGGAGGGTTGGACCGGGGAGCTGTTTTTT.

The chain has TRBV25-1 and TRBJ1-2, with 9 bases matching TRBD1. The CDR3 consists of 14 residues. CDR1 MGHDK and CDR2 SYGVNS come from the germline V gene. The V and J ends lost 5 bases and 8 bases, in that order; junction bases with no gene match: 9. Here the CDR3 DNA reads TGTGCCAGCAGTAAGCCGGGACAGGGCGCGGGCTACACCTTC. This sequence encodes CASSKPGQGAGYTF.

The chain has TRBV13 and TRBJ1-1, with D tentatively TRBD1 (6 bases). V dropped 3 bases and J dropped 12 bases, with 14 bases sitting between them. The CDR3 spans 12 residues. Germline CDR1 PRHDT, CDR2 FYEKMQ (reference sequence). The CDR3 DNA reads TGTGCCAGCAGCTTCCAGGGGAGTAGTCCTTTCTTT. It is translated as CASSFQGSSPFF.

The gene calls are TRBV11-2 and TRBJ2-7; 7 positions match TRBD1. Germline V gene lookup returns CDR1 SGHAT and CDR2 FQNNGV. This CDR3 spans 15 amino acids. After removal of 0 bases from V and 2 bases from J, the junction contained 4 bases not matched to a gene. The CDR3 protein is CASSLDRGQPYEQYF. The CDR3 DNA is TGTGCCAGCAGCTTAGATCGGGGACAGCCCTACGAGCAGTACTTC. Filled out from reference TRBV11-2 and TRBJ2-7, the complete variable domain reads EAGVAQSPRYKIIEKRQSVAFWCNPISGHATLYWYQQILGQGPKLLIQFQNNGVVDDSQLPKDRFSAERLKGVDSTLKIQPAKLEDSAVYLCASSLDRGQPYEQYFGPGTRLTVT.

The chain uses TRBV7-9 and TRBJ1-2, with no clear D. The CDR3 loop spans 16 amino acids. V lost 5 bases, J lost 4 bases, and 20 bases lay in between. Germline assignment: CDR1 SEHNR and CDR2 FQNEAQ (reference sequence). The CDR3 spells CASSPRGQPLIYGYTF. CDR3 coding DNA: TGTGCCAGCAGCCCACGGGGTCAGCCACTTATCTATGGCTACACCTTC. Drawing the rest from reference TRBV7-9 and TRBJ1-2, the complete variable domain is DTGVSQNPRHKITKRGQNVTFRCDPISEHNRLYWYRQTLGQGPEFLTYFQNEAQLEKSRLLSDRFSAERPKGSFSTLEIQRTEQGDSAMYLCASSPRGQPLIYGYTFGSGTRLTVV.

The chain combines TRBV5-4 with TRBJ1-1; D gene unclear. V was clipped by 4 bases and J by 0 bases, with 10 bases between them. Per the germline V gene, CDR1 is SGHNT and CDR2 is YYREEE (reference sequence). CDR3 size: 14 residues. CDR3 sequence reads: CASSPRELNTEAFF. CDR3 bases: TGTGCCAGCAGCCCCCGGGAGTTGAACACTGAAGCTTTCTTT.

V usage is TRBV28 and J usage is TRBJ1-1; the D is unclear. The V end lost 5 bases, the J end lost 8 bases, and 18 bases lay between the germline ends. This CDR3 region has 14 residues. In germline, CDR1 is MDHEN, CDR2 SYDVKM. The CDR3 DNA sequence: TGTGCCAGCAGTCCCCCTGGGAGGGCAGTCGAAGCTTTCTTT. Residues: CASSPPGRAVEAFF.

The rearrangement links TRBV11-2 to TRBJ1-6, with TRBD1 as a possible D gene (6 bases). Germline V gene sequence: CDR1 SGHAT, CDR2 FQNNGV. This CDR3 spans 15 amino acids. Trimming cost V 5 bases and J 6 bases, with 14 bases left between them. In DNA, the CDR3 is TGTGCCAGCAGCCAGCTGGGGGGGCCTAATTCACCCCTCCACTTT. Its protein product is CASSQLGGPNSPLHF.

This chain joins TRBV28 and TRBJ2-5, with TRBD2 as a possible D gene (5 bases). CDR3 size: 13 residues. Germline V gene lookup returns CDR1 MDHEN and CDR2 SYDVKM. V lost 3 bases and J lost 2, with 7 bases in between. CDR3 nucleotide sequence: TGTGCCAGCAGTTTGGAGGTTCAAGAGACCCAGTACTTC. This sequence encodes CASSLEVQETQYF.